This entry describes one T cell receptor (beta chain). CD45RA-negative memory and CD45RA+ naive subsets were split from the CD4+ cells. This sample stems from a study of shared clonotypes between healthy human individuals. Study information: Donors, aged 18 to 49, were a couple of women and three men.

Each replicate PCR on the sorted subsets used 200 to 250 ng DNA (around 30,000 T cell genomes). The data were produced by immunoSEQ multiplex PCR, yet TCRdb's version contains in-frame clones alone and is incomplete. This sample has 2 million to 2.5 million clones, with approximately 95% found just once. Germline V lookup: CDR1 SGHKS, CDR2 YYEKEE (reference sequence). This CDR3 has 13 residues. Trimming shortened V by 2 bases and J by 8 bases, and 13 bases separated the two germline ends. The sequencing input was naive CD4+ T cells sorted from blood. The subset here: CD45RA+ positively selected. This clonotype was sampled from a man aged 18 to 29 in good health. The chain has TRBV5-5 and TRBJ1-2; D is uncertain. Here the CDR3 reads CASSFGRGEGYTF. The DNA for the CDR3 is TGTGCCAGCAGCTTCGGACGCGGCGAGGGCTACACCTTC.